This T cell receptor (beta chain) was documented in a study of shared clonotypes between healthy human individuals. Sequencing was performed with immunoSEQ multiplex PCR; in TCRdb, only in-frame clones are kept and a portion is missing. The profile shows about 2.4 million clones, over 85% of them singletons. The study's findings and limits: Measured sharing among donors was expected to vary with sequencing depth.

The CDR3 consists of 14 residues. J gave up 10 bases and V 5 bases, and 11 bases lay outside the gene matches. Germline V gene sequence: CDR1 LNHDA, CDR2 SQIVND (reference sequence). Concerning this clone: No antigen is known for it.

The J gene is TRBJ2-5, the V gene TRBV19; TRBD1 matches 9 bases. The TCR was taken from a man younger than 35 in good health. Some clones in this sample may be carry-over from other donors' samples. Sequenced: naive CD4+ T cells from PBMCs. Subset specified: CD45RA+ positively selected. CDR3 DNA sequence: TGTGCCAGTAGTCCCAACAGGGGGCAGGGTATCCAGTACTTC. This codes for CASSPNRGQGIQYF.